Listed here are 20 T cell receptor beta chains from one sample, sequenced in a study of T cells in Graves' hyperthyroidism and ophthalmopathy. Amplification of TCR beta CDR3 regions used RNA as the template. The HTBI primer set drove a first-round RT-PCR of the TCR CDR3. TCRdb re-called the multiplex PCR reads with MiXCR, one entry per CDR3 protein. The repertoire holds about 640,000 distinct CDR3 sequences, with less than 25% as singletons. Input material: blood. These receptors originate from a man aged 30 to 45 with Graves' ophthalmopathy.

This clonotype was found a few times. V gene TRBV7-9 combines with J gene TRBJ2-7, with D tentatively TRBD2 (6 bases). Germline V gene sequence: CDR1 SEHNR, CDR2 FQNEAQ (reference sequence). The V gene lost 3 bases and the J gene lost 3 bases, with 15 bases spanning the gap. This CDR3 comprises 15 residues. The CDR3 bases are TGTGCCAGCAGCTTTGTGGGTAGCGGCTTCTACGAGCAGTACTTC. It codes for CASSFVGSGFYEQYF.

The CDR3 DNA sequence: TGTGCCAGCAGCGGTAAATACGAGCAGTACTTC. Translation gives CASSGKYEQYF. The V gene is TRBV7-2, the J gene TRBJ2-7; unclear D gene. CDR3 length: 11 residues. Germline-derived CDR1 and CDR2 are SGHTA and FQGNSA. V was shortened by 5 bases and J by 4 bases, with 6 bases between the two germline ends.

Ten or more counts support this clonotype. The J gene is TRBJ2-1, the V gene TRBV11-2, with TRBD1 matching over 8 bases. J lost 0 bases, V lost 5 bases, and 3 bases had no gene match. CDR1 and CDR2 (germline): SGHAT, FQNNGV. The CDR3 extends over 15 amino acids. Here the CDR3 reads CASSPGTGSYNEQFF. DNA for the CDR3: TGTGCCAGCAGCCCGGGGACAGGCTCCTACAATGAGCAGTTCTTC.

The rearrangement uses TRBV9 and TRBJ2-1; no clear D. Germline CDR1 reads SGDLS; CDR2 reads YYNGEE. The CDR3 covers 15 residues. Trimming shortened V by 0 bases and J by 10 bases, and 17 bases separated the two germline ends. CDR3 in amino acids: CASSVAGPSSQEQFF. CDR3 DNA: TGTGCCAGCAGCGTAGCCGGACCTAGTTCCCAGGAGCAGTTCTTC.

The chain combines TRBV6-1 with TRBJ2-3, with TRBD1 identical over 7 bases. Germline CDR1 and CDR2: MNHNS and SASEGT. CDR3 length: 15 amino acids. The J segment lost 0 bases and the V segment lost 5 bases, leaving 5 bases of the junction unmatched. The CDR3 DNA follows: TGTGCCAGCAGTTCTTACAGGGGCAGCACAGATACGCAGTATTTT. Residues: CASSSYRGSTDTQYF.

The rearrangement joins TRBV6-1 to TRBJ2-1; 8 bases match TRBD2. The CDR3 contains 12 residues. CDR1 is MNHNS, CDR2 SASEGT, per germline. Trimming took 8 bases from V and 10 from J; bases not matched to a gene: 7. Written as DNA, the CDR3 is TGTGCCAGCGAGGAGGGACTAGGGGAGCAGTTCTTC. Its protein product is CASEEGLGEQFF.

The chain has TRBV4-2 and TRBJ1-5; TRBD1 might be the D (5 bases). V gave up 0 bases and J gave up 3 bases, with 15 bases separating them. The CDR3 is made up of 17 amino acids. From germline, CDR1 is LGHNA and CDR2 YNFKEQ. In nucleotides, the CDR3 is TGTGCCAGCAGCCAAGACTTCGGGGGAGGCGACAATCAGCCCCAGCATTTT. Protein: CASSQDFGGGDNQPQHF.

This clonotype was counted between two and nine times. The rearrangement links TRBV4-2 to TRBJ2-7; TRBD2 aligns across 11 bases. The CDR3 length is 15 residues. V was pared by 2 bases and J by 3 bases, with 3 bases of the junction left unmatched. Per the germline V gene, CDR1 is LGHNA and CDR2 is YNFKEQ. CDR3 sequence: CASSQTTSGIYEQYF. As DNA, the CDR3 is TGTGCCAGCAGCCAAACGACTAGCGGGATCTACGAGCAGTACTTC.

The table lists this clonotype with a few counts. The rearrangement joins TRBV4-1 to TRBJ2-7, with D perhaps TRBD2 (5 bases). Germline CDR1 reads MGHRA; CDR2 reads YSYEKL. There are 17 residues in the CDR3. Trimming took 4 bases from V and 4 from J, leaving 23 bases between them. The CDR3 DNA reads as TGCGCCAGCAGCCCGACTACATCCGGACCTATCAGGTACGAGCAGTACTTC. It is translated as CASSPTTSGPIRYEQYF.

About this clonotype: The CDR3 end shows no conserved phenylalanine or tryptophan, and so a read error is likely. J is TRBJ1-1 and V is TRBV7-2; D call uncertain. The germline gives CDR1 SGHTA, CDR2 FQGNSA. Trimming removed 5 bases from V and 3 bases from J, with 10 bases in between. The CDR3 has 13 residues. The CDR3 sequence: CASSLTEYTEAFS. CDR3 DNA sequence: TGTGCCAGCAGCCTAACAGAGTACACTGAAGCTTTCTCT.

The chain combines TRBV24-1 with TRBJ1-6; D uncertain. V was trimmed by 4 bases and J by 13 bases, leaving 13 bases between them. The CDR3 consists of 13 residues. In germline, CDR1 is KGHDR, CDR2 SFDVKD. CDR3 sequence reads: CATSDTMGFPLHF. The CDR3 bases are TGTGCCACCAGTGACACCATGGGATTTCCCCTCCACTTT.

The V and J genes are TRBV4-1 and TRBJ2-5; D remains ambiguous. CDR1 and CDR2 (germline): MGHRA, YSYEKL. Trimming took 1 base from V and 0 from J, leaving 9 bases between them. The CDR3 has 15 residues. This CDR3 is CASSQGAGYQETQYF. The DNA for the CDR3 is TGCGCCAGCAGCCAAGGGGCAGGCTACCAAGAGACCCAGTACTTC.

The genes are TRBV20-1 and TRBJ2-1; either TRBD1 or TRBD2 may supply D (5 bases each). Trimming left V 4 bases short and J 7 bases short, with 20 bases between. CDR1 and CDR2 from the germline V gene are DFQATT and SNEGSKA (reference sequence). The CDR3 contains 15 residues. The CDR3 bases are TGCAGTGCTATCCCCGAGGGACGGACGAGGAATGAGCAGTTCTTC. Amino acids: CSAIPEGRTRNEQFF.

This clonotype was detected only a few times. CDR3: CSASRDRASKNIQYF. The CDR3 bases are TGCAGTGCTTCCCGGGACAGGGCGTCTAAAAACATTCAGTACTTC. V usage is TRBV20-1 and J usage is TRBJ2-4, with TRBD1 matching 9 bases. This CDR3 has 15 residues. The junction had 9 bases not matched to a gene; V was cut back by 5 bases and J by 4 bases. In germline, CDR1 is DFQATT, CDR2 SNEGSKA (reference sequence).

This clonotype was seen only a few times. This chain joins TRBV6-1 and TRBJ2-1; possibly TRBD1 or TRBD2 for D (5 bases each). Trimming cost V 1 base and J 8 bases, with 18 bases left between them. This CDR3 is built from 16 residues. Germline assignment: CDR1 MNHNS and CDR2 SASEGT. CDR3 protein: CASSEGRKGRGDEQFF. CDR3 in DNA: TGTGCCAGCAGTGAAGGACGGAAGGGGAGAGGGGATGAGCAGTTCTTC.

This clonotype has a handful of counts. V gene TRBV6-1 combines with J gene TRBJ2-7; 11 positions agree with TRBD2. The CDR3 loop spans 14 amino acids. The germline V gene encodes CDR1 MNHNS and CDR2 SASEGT. Trimming at V came to 7 bases and at J to 3 bases, leaving 5 bases not matched to a gene. The CDR3 spells CASTKLAGDYEQYF. The CDR3 DNA reads as TGTGCCAGCACCAAACTAGCGGGAGACTACGAGCAGTACTTC.

This clonotype was detected a few times. The chain employs TRBV11-2 and TRBJ2-2; no firm D call. V lost 1 base and J 12 bases, leaving 9 bases between the germline ends. Germline assignment: CDR1 SGHAT and CDR2 FQNNGV. The CDR3 has 12 amino acids. The CDR3 DNA reads as TGTGCCAGCAGCTTAGTTATCGAACAGCTGTTTTTT. Translation: CASSLVIEQLFF.

This clonotype appeared many times. V gene TRBV28 combines with J gene TRBJ1-5; no clear D. This CDR3 has 14 residues. The V and J ends lost 7 bases and 0 bases respectively, with 10 bases between them. Germline values: CDR1 MDHEN, CDR2 SYDVKM. CDR3 sequence (DNA): TGTGCCAGCATCGAGGCACCTAGCAATCAGCCCCAGCATTTT. The encoded protein is CASIEAPSNQPQHF. Filled out from reference TRBV28 and TRBJ1-5, the complete variable domain reads DVKVTQSSRYLVKRTGEKVFLECVQDMDHENMFWYRQDPGLGLRLIYFSYDVKMKEKGDIPEGYSVSREKKERFSLILESASTNQTSMYLCASIEAPSNQPQHFGDGTRLSIL.

The table lists this clonotype with a few counts. Mismatch with germline at one junction end may stem from a read error. The chain uses TRBV12-3 or TRBV12-4 and TRBJ1-1; D is unresolved. The CDR3 sequence is 13 residues long. The CDR3 DNA is TGTGCCAGCAGTTTGGAATGGAGCACTGGAGCTTTCTTT. It translates to CASSLEWSTGAFF.

The chain uses TRBV19 and TRBJ2-7, with a weak D call TRBD2 (5 bases). Trimming removed 5 bases at V and 7 bases at J, with 15 bases between. Germline CDR1 LNHDA, CDR2 SQIVND (reference sequence). The CDR3 has 13 amino acids. The CDR3 is CASSSGSSKEQYF. In DNA, the CDR3 is TGTGCCAGTAGTTCGGGATCCTCAAAGGAGCAGTACTTC.